The 32 T cell receptor beta chains below were found in one sample sequenced in a study of prognosis after radiotherapy for stage I lung cancer. The genomic DNA TCR beta CDR3 region underwent two rounds of multiplex PCR. Gene-specific TRBV and TRBJ primers were used in PCR round one. One entry per CDR3 protein, called by TCRdb with MiXCR from the multiplex PCR reads. The sample shows around 59,000 distinct CDR3 sequences, about 25% of them seen only once. The sequenced sample was PBMCs, obtained before or after stereotactic body radiation therapy (not recorded which). These receptors originate from a donor over 45 with non-small cell lung cancer.

The sample holds many counts of this clonotype. This chain links TRBV18 with TRBJ2-3, with D perhaps matching TRBD1 (6 bases). The V gene's germline CDR1 is KGHSH and CDR2 LQKENI. The CDR3 extends over 13 amino acids. V lost 6 bases, J lost 3 bases, and 10 bases lay in between. CDR3 DNA: TGTGCCAGCTCGCAAACAGGGACAGATACGCAGTATTTT. Translating it yields CASSQTGTDTQYF.

This clonotype was seen at least ten times. This rearrangement joins TRBV4-2 to TRBJ2-2; D gene unclear. CDR1 LGHNA and CDR2 YNFKEQ come from the germline V gene. V lost 1 base, J lost 4 bases, and 7 bases lay in between. The CDR3 spans 14 residues. The CDR3 sequence: CASSQVGSTGELFF. CDR3 nucleotide sequence: TGTGCCAGCAGCCAAGTTGGCAGCACCGGGGAGCTGTTTTTT.

The V call is TRBV24-1, the J call TRBJ1-5; no reliable D call. V was trimmed by 0 bases and J by 3 bases, leaving 2 bases between them. The CDR3 spans 13 residues. In germline, CDR1 is KGHDR, CDR2 SFDVKD. The DNA for the CDR3 is TGTGCCACCAGTGATTTGCACAATCAGCCCCAGCATTTT. This translates into CATSDLHNQPQHF.

Comments on this clonotype: A read error may account for a junction end that differs from germline. V is TRBV6-5 and J is TRBJ1-2; 7 bases map to TRBD1. CDR1 MNHEY and CDR2 SVGAGI come from the germline V gene. The CDR3 covers 15 residues. The CDR3 protein is CVSSYSLSGGYGYTF. CDR3 nucleotide sequence: TGTGTCAGCAGTTACTCTCTCTCAGGGGGCTATGGCTACACCTTC.

This clonotype has ten or more counts. The genes are TRBV12-3 or TRBV12-4 and TRBJ1-5; D is ambiguous. This CDR3 spans 15 amino acids. V was shortened by 8 bases and J by 0 bases, with 14 bases between the two germline ends. The CDR3 sequence: CASQMGSYSNQPQHF. CDR3 sequence (DNA): TGTGCCAGCCAAATGGGGTCTTATAGCAATCAGCCCCAGCATTTT.

On this clonotype itself: Being one base from a much bigger clone, this may be a read error. No conserved phenylalanine or tryptophan is present at the end of the CDR3, so a read error is the likely explanation. V usage is TRBV15 and J usage is TRBJ2-5; 7 bases are a match to TRBD1. V was clipped by 1 base and J by 5 bases; unmatched bases: 13. Germline V gene data show CDR1 as LNHNV and CDR2 as YYDKDF (reference sequence). This CDR3 has 17 amino acids. CDR3 DNA: TGTGCCACCAGCAGAGTTGGGAAGAACAGGGGTCAGGAGACCCAGTACTTA. It encodes CATSRVGKNRGQETQYL.

This clonotype came up many times. V gene TRBV4-3 combines with J gene TRBJ1-5, with D maybe TRBD1 (6 bases). The germline gives CDR1 LGHNA, CDR2 YSLEER. With 0 bases removed from V and 6 bases from J, the gap between germline ends came to 15 bases. CDR3 size: 16 residues. CDR3 loop: CASSQDWGGRGQPQHF. Written as DNA, the CDR3 is TGCGCCAGCAGCCAAGACTGGGGGGGCCGCGGTCAGCCCCAGCATTTT.

This clonotype was seen repeatedly, ten times or more. The V call is TRBV13, the J call TRBJ2-2, with 9 bases that match TRBD1. The CDR3 contains 15 residues. The germline V gene encodes CDR1 PRHDT and CDR2 FYEKMQ (reference sequence). V was clipped by 5 bases and J by 7 bases; unmatched bases: 8. CDR3 sequence (DNA): TGTGCCAGCAGCCCCCGGACAGGGGAGAGCGGGGAGCTGTTTTTT. Its translation: CASSPRTGESGELFF.

The chain links TRBV19 to TRBJ1-2; possible D gene TRBD1, 5 bases. The CDR3 consists of 15 residues. Looked up from germline, CDR1 is LNHDA and CDR2 is SQIVND (reference sequence). CDR3 sequence reads: CARSRGQAETYGYTF. The DNA of the CDR3 is TGTGCAAGAAGTAGGGGCCAGGCGGAAACGTATGGCTACACCTTC.

This chain uses TRBV4-3 with TRBJ2-1; unclear D gene. The V end lost 0 bases, the J end lost 7 bases, and 7 bases lay between the germline ends. Germline V gene lookup returns CDR1 LGHNA and CDR2 YSLEER. The CDR3 totals 13 residues. The CDR3: CASSQEGRNEQFF. The CDR3, as DNA: TGCGCCAGCAGCCAAGAGGGTAGGAATGAGCAGTTCTTC.

At least ten counts were recorded for this clonotype. The CDR3 sequence is CASSADRGIHGYTF. In DNA, the CDR3 is TGTGCCAGCAGCGCGGACAGGGGTATACATGGCTACACCTTC. The V call is TRBV5-6, the J call TRBJ1-2; 9 bases agree with TRBD1. Trimming took 4 bases from V and 6 from J; bases not matched to a gene: 7. The length of the CDR3 is 14 residues. CDR1 and CDR2 from the germline V gene are SGHDT and YYEEEE.

Notes on this clonotype: One junction end does not reproduce the germline sequence, and a read error may be involved. The genes are TRBV20-1 and TRBJ2-3; TRBD2 aligns across 13 bases. CDR1 is DFQATT, CDR2 SNEGSKA, per germline (reference sequence). The CDR3 loop spans 17 amino acids. The CDR3 spells CSAMEGLAGIITDTKHF. CDR3 DNA: TGCAGTGCTATGGAGGGACTAGCGGGGATCATCACAGATACGAAGCATTTT.

With regard to this clonotype: This may arise from a read error, as a much more abundant clone is one base away. The chain recombines TRBV6-5 with TRBJ1-1; no firm D call. Germline-derived CDR1 and CDR2 are MNHEY and SVGAGI. CDR3 length: 13 amino acids. CDR3 bases: TGTGCCAGCAGTTCTCTGGCGAACACTGGAGCTTTCTTT. It yields the protein CASSSLANTGAFF.

V is TRBV5-6 and J is TRBJ1-3, with 9 positions matching TRBD1. The V segment lost 1 base and the J segment 4 bases; nucleotides outside the gene matches: 9. The CDR3 extends over 17 amino acids. Germline V gene data show CDR1 as SGHDT and CDR2 as YYEEEE. The CDR3 DNA sequence: TGTGCCAGCAGCTTGATCGGCCGGACAGGGGACGGAAACACCATATATTTT. Translation gives CASSLIGRTGDGNTIYF.

This clonotype was counted a single time. A read error may be the cause here, since a much bigger clone is one base away. The chain carries TRBV7-2 and TRBJ2-4; TRBD1 matches at 7 bases. This CDR3 is built from 16 residues. Germline assignment: CDR1 SGHTA and CDR2 FQGNSA. Written as DNA, the CDR3 is TGTGCCAGCAGCCTGAGACAGGGATTAGCCAAAAACATTCAGCACTTC. Its protein product is CASSLRQGLAKNIQHF.

This clonotype has ten or more counts. The chain joins TRBV2 to TRBJ2-1, with D perhaps matching TRBD2 (6 bases). The CDR3 length is 15 residues. The V gene's germline CDR1 is SNHLY and CDR2 FYNNEI. V shed 4 bases and J shed 6 bases, with 16 bases lying between them. In DNA, the CDR3 is TGTGCCAGCAGTGTTTACCGGGACTCCATCAATGAGCAGTTCTTC. Its protein product is CASSVYRDSINEQFF.

Turning to this clonotype: A read error is possible here, since a much larger clone lies one base away. V and J are TRBV6-1 and TRBJ2-5, with D possibly matching TRBD2 (7 bases). V shed 6 bases and J shed 4 bases, with 21 bases lying between them. Germline V lookup: CDR1 MNHNS, CDR2 SASEGT. The CDR3 runs to 16 residues. Here the CDR3 reads CASRATSVGAAETQYF. CDR3 DNA sequence: TGTGCCAGCAGAGCTACTAGCGTGGGGGCCGCAGAGACCCAGTACTTC.

This clonotype has at least ten counts. The chain has TRBV2 and TRBJ2-3, with 12 positions matching TRBD2. This CDR3 contains 16 residues. Per germline, CDR1 SNHLY and CDR2 FYNNEI. The J segment lost 1 base and the V segment lost 6 bases, leaving 5 bases of the junction unmatched. The CDR3 DNA is TGTGCCAGCAGCTACGGGACTAGCGGGCGCACAGATACGCAGTATTTT. It codes for CASSYGTSGRTDTQYF.

This clonotype came up many times. The V and J genes are TRBV20-1 and TRBJ2-2; 7 nucleotides agree with TRBD2. The CDR3 is 15 amino acids. J gave up 2 bases and V 6 bases, and 9 bases lay outside the gene matches. Germline values: CDR1 DFQATT, CDR2 SNEGSKA (reference sequence). The CDR3 protein is CSAEGSGDNTGELFF. CDR3 in DNA: TGCAGTGCCGAAGGGAGCGGGGACAACACCGGGGAGCTGTTTTTT.

V usage is TRBV7-2 and J usage is TRBJ2-3, with no clear D. V lost 1 base and J lost 0, with 11 bases in between. The CDR3 extends over 16 amino acids. Germline V CDR1 and CDR2: SGHTA, FQGNSA. The CDR3 loop is CASSLVGGTSTDTQYF. In DNA form, the CDR3 reads TGTGCCAGCAGCTTAGTCGGCGGAACTAGCACAGATACGCAGTATTTT.

In the case of this clonotype: At one end, the junction sequence differs from germline, possibly due to a read error. CDR3 bases: TGCCAGCAGCTTACCGGCAACTATGGCTACACCTTC. This codes for CQQLTGNYGYTF. The genes are TRBV11-2 and TRBJ1-2; no clear D. The CDR3 is 12 amino acids. Germline assignment: CDR1 SGHAT and CDR2 FQNNGV.

This clonotype was seen ten or more times. The rearrangement links TRBV13 to TRBJ1-2; D perhaps matches TRBD1 (5 bases). Germline assignment: CDR1 PRHDT and CDR2 FYEKMQ (reference sequence). Trimming took off 5 bases at V and 1 base at J, with 11 bases between the two ends. The length of the CDR3 is 14 residues. This CDR3 reads CASSHQGVNYGYTF. In DNA form, the CDR3 reads TGTGCCAGCAGCCATCAAGGGGTTAACTATGGCTACACCTTC.

Remarks on this clonotype: The likely explanation is a read error, given a far larger clone one base away. This sequence joins TRBV11-2 and TRBJ1-1; 8 nucleotides align to TRBD2. The end of the DNA fits TRBJ2-2 better, so the J call may be wrong. Germline assignment: CDR1 SGHAT and CDR2 FQNNGV. This CDR3 has 16 residues. The CDR3 loop is CASSRRQRGLFRELFF. CDR3 nucleotides: TGTGCCAGCAGCCGCCGACAGCGGGGGTTGTTTAGGGAGCTGTTTTTT.

This clonotype was found a few times. A read error is possible here, since a much larger clone lies one base away. This chain uses TRBV19 with TRBJ2-5, with D tentatively TRBD1 or TRBD2 (6 bases each). CDR1 and CDR2 (germline): LNHDA, SQIVND (reference sequence). The CDR3 is 17 residues long. CDR3 protein: CASSANFQLGGWKTKYF. Written as DNA, the CDR3 is TGTGCCAGTAGCGCTAACTTTCAATTGGGGGGCTGGAAGACCAAGTACTTC.

In its sample, this clonotype was seen a few times. A far larger clone is one nucleotide away, so this likely arose from a read error. The chain joins TRBV6-2 or TRBV6-3 to TRBJ1-2; no clear D gene. The germline V gene has CDR1 MNHEY and CDR2 SVGEGT. The CDR3 is 12 residues long. In DNA, the CDR3 is TGTGCCAGCAGGATGAGCGGCTATGTCTACACCTTC. This codes for CASRMSGYVYTF.

Note on this clonotype: Given a much more abundant clone one base away, this may be a read error. The chain has TRBV28 and TRBJ2-7; no firm D call. Germline V gene lookup returns CDR1 MDHEN and CDR2 SYDVKM. This CDR3 comprises 12 residues. The V gene lost 5 bases and the J gene lost 5 bases, with 10 bases spanning the gap. The CDR3: CASSPDSHEQYF. In DNA, the CDR3 is TGTGCCAGCAGTCCCGATTCCCACGAGCAGTACTTC.

This clonotype was found many times. The J gene is TRBJ2-3, the V gene TRBV6-1; TRBD2 agrees at 9 bases. This CDR3 contains 18 residues. Germline assignment: CDR1 MNHNS and CDR2 SASEGT. V shed 4 bases, J shed 4 bases, and the junction held 15 bases outside the gene matches. CDR3 sequence reads: CASSGFPPGLASADTQYF. The CDR3 DNA reads TGTGCCAGCAGTGGCTTTCCTCCGGGACTAGCATCTGCAGATACGCAGTATTTT.

This clonotype was detected many times. The V and J genes are TRBV12-3 or TRBV12-4 and TRBJ2-7; D is unclear. The CDR3 spans 11 residues. The V end lost 7 bases, the J end lost 5 bases, and 9 bases lay between the germline ends. The CDR3 sequence is CASTQGDEQYF. The CDR3 region has the DNA TGTGCCAGCACCCAAGGAGACGAGCAGTACTTC.

This clonotype was recorded at least ten times. The genes are TRBV30 and TRBJ1-2; D is uncertain. CDR3 size: 12 residues. Between the trimmed V and J ends, which lost 2 bases and 8 bases, there was a span of 12 bases. Looked up from germline, CDR1 is GTSNPN and CDR2 is SVGIG (reference sequence). CDR3 in amino acids: CAWSTSTVGYTF. The CDR3 DNA follows: TGTGCCTGGAGTACCTCAACGGTGGGCTACACCTTC.

This clonotype appeared a few times. A much larger clonotype is one base distant, so this may be a read error. CDR3 in amino acids: CASSSEGTTSYGYTF. CDR3 bases: TGTGCCAGCAGTTCGGAGGGCACCACTAGCTATGGCTACACCTTC. The chain couples TRBV6-9 to TRBJ1-2; D ambiguous. Trimming removed 4 bases from V and 4 bases from J, with 16 bases in between. Per germline, CDR1 MNHGY and CDR2 SVAAGI. The CDR3 extends over 15 amino acids.

This clonotype was seen just once. A read error may produce the germline difference seen at one junction end. V is TRBV6-2 or TRBV6-3 and J is TRBJ2-6; 8 bases match TRBD2. The CDR3 covers 19 residues. The V gene's germline CDR1 is MNHEY and CDR2 SVGEGT. In nucleotides, the CDR3 is TGTGCCAGCAGTCTACCTGAAGGGACTAGGTTCTCTGGGGCCAAGGTCCTGACTTTC. It codes for CASSLPEGTRFSGAKVLTF.

This clonotype was observed at least ten times. This chain joins TRBV6-1 and TRBJ1-1; D gene ambiguous. Trimming stripped 6 bases from V and 5 bases from J, with 13 bases between. CDR1 MNHNS and CDR2 SASEGT come from the germline V gene. The CDR3 runs 13 residues. This CDR3 is CASSRGRGTEAFF. The CDR3 DNA reads TGTGCCAGCAGCCGAGGACGAGGAACTGAAGCTTTCTTT.